A selection of T cell receptor beta chains follows, all from one sample in a study of T cell responses to AZD1222 COVID-19 vaccine. The assay was immunoSEQ multiplex PCR, and TCRdb's table has in-frame clones only and misses some. The data show roughly 180,000 clones, with approximately 86% seen just once and roughly 2.5% held by the top ten. The specimen comprised peripheral blood, sampled on day 0 of AZD1222 vaccination. These receptors were collected from an adult in good health. Both conserved end residues are part of each CDR3. The D gene is left open where the match is weak. For some rows the clone size is stated as once, few or many, or as a class when expanded; others skip it.

clone size: once; CDR3 length: 14; V gene: TRBV19; D gene: TRBD2; J gene: TRBJ2-7; CDR3 protein: CASRQREGSYEQYF; CDR3 DNA: TGTGCCAGTAGACAGCGGGAGGGCTCCTACGAGCAGTACTTC
clone size: .; CDR3 length: 16; V gene: TRBV6-6; D gene: TRBD2; J gene: TRBJ2-1; CDR3 protein: CASSYPGAGAVNEQFF; CDR3 DNA: TGTGCCAGCAGTTACCCTGGAGCGGGAGCGGTCAATGAGCAGTTCTTC
clone size: once; CDR3 length: 14; V gene: TRBV2; D gene: .; J gene: TRBJ1-1; CDR3 protein: CASSLTGGNTEAFF; CDR3 DNA: TGTGCCAGCAGTCTGACAGGAGGGAACACTGAAGCTTTCTTT
clone size: .; CDR3 length: 19; V gene: TRBV7-6; D gene: TRBD2; J gene: TRBJ2-2; CDR3 protein: CASSLGTSGSRLRAGELFF; CDR3 DNA: TGTGCCAGCAGCTTAGGGACTAGCGGGAGCCGCTTAAGGGCCGGGGAGCTGTTTTTT
clone size: .; CDR3 length: 14; V gene: TRBV6-5; D gene: TRBD1; J gene: TRBJ1-2; CDR3 protein: CASSYTRTGSGYTF; CDR3 DNA: TGTGCCAGCAGTTACACAAGGACAGGGTCTGGCTACACCTTC
clone size: .; CDR3 length: 15; V gene: TRBV2; D gene: .; J gene: TRBJ1-2; CDR3 protein: CASSETPGVSAGYTF; CDR3 DNA: TGTGCCAGCAGTGAAACGCCCGGGGTTTCTGCAGGCTACACCTTC
clone size: .; CDR3 length: 15; V gene: TRBV2; D gene: TRBD1; J gene: TRBJ1-1; CDR3 protein: CAIISGTGTPTEAFF; CDR3 DNA: TGTGCCATTATTAGCGGGACAGGGACTCCCACTGAAGCTTTCTTT
clone size: .; CDR3 length: 13; V gene: TRBV4-1; D gene: .; J gene: TRBJ2-1; CDR3 protein: CASSQGIGYEQFF; CDR3 DNA: TGCGCCAGCAGCCAAGGCATCGGCTACGAGCAGTTCTTC
clone size: .; CDR3 length: 14; V gene: TRBV28; D gene: .; J gene: TRBJ1-1; CDR3 protein: CASSLTTGNTEAFF; CDR3 DNA: TGTGCCAGCAGTTTAACCACCGGGAACACTGAAGCTTTCTTT
clone size: .; CDR3 length: 16; V gene: TRBV3-1/TRBV3-2; D gene: TRBD2; J gene: TRBJ2-1; CDR3 protein: CASSPETNLGGWRQFF; CDR3 DNA: TGTGCCAGCAGCCCCGAGACTAACCTGGGGGGGTGGAGGCAGTTCTTC
clone size: few; CDR3 length: 13; V gene: TRBV6-5; D gene: TRBD2; J gene: TRBJ2-1; CDR3 protein: CASLTSGKNEQFF; CDR3 DNA: TGTGCCAGCCTGACTAGCGGAAAGAATGAGCAGTTCTTC
clone size: .; CDR3 length: 15; V gene: TRBV29-1; D gene: TRBD1; J gene: TRBJ1-2; CDR3 protein: CSVESLRDRGRVNTF; CDR3 DNA: TGCAGCGTTGAAAGCCTCCGGGACAGGGGGCGGGTAAACACCTTC
clone size: .; CDR3 length: 14; V gene: TRBV7-9; D gene: TRBD2; J gene: TRBJ2-7; CDR3 protein: CASSDSGRAYEQYF; CDR3 DNA: TGTGCCAGCAGCGATAGCGGGAGGGCCTACGAGCAGTACTTC
clone size: .; CDR3 length: 13; V gene: TRBV19; D gene: TRBD2; J gene: TRBJ2-3; CDR3 protein: CASSIEGRGTQYF; CDR3 DNA: TGTGCCAGTAGTATCGAGGGGAGGGGTACGCAGTATTTT
clone size: once; CDR3 length: 13; V gene: TRBV19; D gene: .; J gene: TRBJ1-1; CDR3 protein: CASSFLGQQKAFF; CDR3 DNA: TGTGCCAGTAGTTTTCTTGGACAGCAAAAAGCTTTCTTT
clone size: .; CDR3 length: 15; V gene: TRBV6-1; D gene: .; J gene: TRBJ1-1; CDR3 protein: CASSESGTMNTEAFF; CDR3 DNA: TGTGCCAGCAGTGAAAGCGGCACTATGAACACTGAAGCTTTCTTT
clone size: .; CDR3 length: 11; V gene: TRBV3-1/TRBV3-2; D gene: .; J gene: TRBJ1-1; CDR3 protein: CASSLGTEAFF; CDR3 DNA: TGTGCCAGCAGCCTCGGGACTGAAGCTTTCTTT
clone size: .; CDR3 length: 16; V gene: TRBV5-8; D gene: TRBD1; J gene: TRBJ2-2; CDR3 protein: CASSRGTGGSTGELFF; CDR3 DNA: TGTGCCAGCAGCCGCGGGACAGGGGGCAGTACCGGGGAGCTGTTTTTT
clone size: .; CDR3 length: 15; V gene: TRBV11-2; D gene: .; J gene: TRBJ2-1; CDR3 protein: CASSSRLVEANEQFF; CDR3 DNA: TGTGCCAGCAGCTCGCGACTAGTCGAGGCCAATGAGCAGTTCTTC
clone size: .; CDR3 length: 12; V gene: TRBV29-1; D gene: TRBD1; J gene: TRBJ2-7; CDR3 protein: CSVRDREYEQYF; CDR3 DNA: TGCAGCGTCCGGGACAGGGAGTACGAGCAGTACTTC
clone size: .; CDR3 length: 14; V gene: TRBV6-5; D gene: .; J gene: TRBJ1-5; CDR3 protein: CASSYSNSNQPQHF; CDR3 DNA: TGTGCCAGCAGTTACTCGAACTCCAATCAGCCCCAGCATTTT
clone size: .; CDR3 length: 15; V gene: TRBV6-1; D gene: .; J gene: TRBJ1-2; CDR3 protein: CASSDVAQNHYGYTF; CDR3 DNA: TGTGCCAGCAGTGATGTGGCACAGAACCACTATGGCTACACCTTC
clone size: .; CDR3 length: 13; V gene: TRBV3-1/TRBV3-2; D gene: .; J gene: TRBJ1-1; CDR3 protein: CATRFAGNTEAFF; CDR3 DNA: TGTGCCACCCGTTTTGCGGGCAACACTGAAGCTTTCTTT
clone size: once; CDR3 length: 15; V gene: TRBV19; D gene: .; J gene: TRBJ1-2; CDR3 protein: CASSTGHRFNYGYTF; CDR3 DNA: TGTGCCAGTAGTACGGGACACCGATTTAACTATGGCTACACCTTC
clone size: .; CDR3 length: 14; V gene: TRBV24-1; D gene: .; J gene: TRBJ1-2; CDR3 protein: CATSDSQGNYGYTF; CDR3 DNA: TGTGCCACCAGTGACTCACAGGGAAACTATGGCTACACCTTC
clone size: .; CDR3 length: 14; V gene: TRBV2; D gene: TRBD2; J gene: TRBJ2-7; CDR3 protein: CASEPGLAVHEQYF; CDR3 DNA: TGTGCCAGCGAACCGGGACTAGCTGTCCACGAGCAGTACTTC
clone size: .; CDR3 length: 14; V gene: TRBV14; D gene: .; J gene: TRBJ1-2; CDR3 protein: CASSQSTGVGSYTF; CDR3 DNA: TGTGCCAGCAGCCAAAGCACCGGGGTCGGGAGCTACACCTTC
clone size: .; CDR3 length: 15; V gene: TRBV10-3; D gene: TRBD1; J gene: TRBJ1-4; CDR3 protein: CAISDPGTDREKLFF; CDR3 DNA: TGTGCCATCAGTGACCCCGGGACAGATCGGGAAAAACTGTTTTTT
clone size: .; CDR3 length: 14; V gene: TRBV6-6; D gene: .; J gene: TRBJ1-3; CDR3 protein: CASTLQGSENTIYF; CDR3 DNA: TGTGCCAGCACGCTCCAGGGGAGTGAAAACACCATATATTTT
clone size: .; CDR3 length: 12; V gene: TRBV6-5; D gene: TRBD1; J gene: TRBJ2-1; CDR3 protein: CASRDRGDEQFF; CDR3 DNA: TGTGCCAGCCGGGACAGGGGCGATGAGCAGTTCTTC
clone size: .; CDR3 length: 14; V gene: TRBV27; D gene: .; J gene: TRBJ2-7; CDR3 protein: CASSPTRNSYEQYF; CDR3 DNA: TGTGCCAGCAGCCCGACTAGAAACTCCTACGAGCAGTACTTC
clone size: .; CDR3 length: 14; V gene: TRBV3-1/TRBV3-2; D gene: .; J gene: TRBJ1-2; CDR3 protein: CASSQDGMVYGYTF; CDR3 DNA: TGTGCCAGCAGCCAAGATGGTATGGTCTATGGCTACACCTTC
clone size: .; CDR3 length: 11; V gene: TRBV20-1; D gene: .; J gene: TRBJ1-1; CDR3 protein: CSARGSAEAFF; CDR3 DNA: TGCAGTGCTAGGGGTTCGGCTGAAGCTTTCTTT
clone size: .; CDR3 length: 15; V gene: TRBV7-8; D gene: .; J gene: TRBJ2-7; CDR3 protein: CASSSVGGATYEQYF; CDR3 DNA: TGTGCCAGCAGCTCCGTTGGGGGGGCCACCTACGAGCAGTACTTC
clone size: few; CDR3 length: 17; V gene: TRBV11-2; D gene: TRBD1; J gene: TRBJ2-7; CDR3 protein: CASSGLLVGQGFYEQYF; CDR3 DNA: TGTGCCAGCAGCGGACTCCTGGTGGGACAGGGCTTCTACGAGCAGTACTTC
clone size: .; CDR3 length: 13; V gene: TRBV28; D gene: TRBD1; J gene: TRBJ2-5; CDR3 protein: CASRPTGVETQYF; CDR3 DNA: TGTGCCAGCAGGCCGACAGGGGTGGAGACCCAGTACTTC
clone size: .; CDR3 length: 15; V gene: TRBV27; D gene: TRBD1; J gene: TRBJ1-2; CDR3 protein: CASSLTQGDGYGYTF; CDR3 DNA: TGTGCCAGCAGTTTGACACAGGGGGATGGCTATGGCTACACCTTC
clone size: .; CDR3 length: 13; V gene: TRBV27; D gene: .; J gene: TRBJ1-1; CDR3 protein: CASSSRGNTEAFF; CDR3 DNA: TGTGCCAGCAGTTCTAGGGGGAACACTGAAGCTTTCTTT
clone size: .; CDR3 length: 14; V gene: TRBV5-1; D gene: .; J gene: TRBJ2-3; CDR3 protein: CASSVGTGADTQYF; CDR3 DNA: TGCGCCAGCAGCGTAGGGACCGGGGCAGATACGCAGTATTTT
clone size: .; CDR3 length: 15; V gene: TRBV7-9; D gene: .; J gene: TRBJ1-4; CDR3 protein: CASSSQRLFGEKLFF; CDR3 DNA: TGTGCCAGCAGCTCCCAGCGGTTATTCGGAGAAAAACTGTTTTTT
clone size: few; CDR3 length: 13; V gene: TRBV4-2; D gene: .; J gene: TRBJ2-2; CDR3 protein: CASSQTGAGELFF; CDR3 DNA: TGTGCCAGCAGCCAAACGGGGGCCGGGGAGCTGTTTTTT
clone size: .; CDR3 length: 12; V gene: TRBV6-5; D gene: .; J gene: TRBJ1-3; CDR3 protein: CATEKGGNTIYF; CDR3 DNA: TGTGCCACGGAGAAGGGTGGAAACACCATATATTTT
clone size: .; CDR3 length: 15; V gene: TRBV19; D gene: .; J gene: TRBJ1-5; CDR3 protein: CASTATPMSNQPQHF; CDR3 DNA: TGTGCCAGTACTGCGACACCCATGAGCAATCAGCCCCAGCATTTT
clone size: .; CDR3 length: 15; V gene: TRBV5-4; D gene: TRBD2; J gene: TRBJ2-3; CDR3 protein: CASSLRSGGTDTQYF; CDR3 DNA: TGTGCCAGCAGCTTGCGGAGCGGGGGCACAGATACGCAGTATTTT
clone size: .; CDR3 length: 13; V gene: TRBV10-2; D gene: .; J gene: TRBJ1-2; CDR3 protein: CASSGGGWSGYTF; CDR3 DNA: TGCGCCAGCAGTGGTGGAGGGTGGAGCGGCTACACCTTC
clone size: .; CDR3 length: 14; V gene: TRBV28; D gene: .; J gene: TRBJ1-4; CDR3 protein: CASSLRGINEKLFF; CDR3 DNA: TGTGCCAGCAGTTTGAGGGGGATTAATGAAAAACTGTTTTTT
clone size: once; CDR3 length: 15; V gene: TRBV5-1; D gene: .; J gene: TRBJ1-2; CDR3 protein: CASSLAESGNYGYTF; CDR3 DNA: TGCGCCAGCAGCTTGGCCGAATCGGGGAACTATGGCTACACCTTC
clone size: .; CDR3 length: 16; V gene: TRBV6-5; D gene: .; J gene: TRBJ1-1; CDR3 protein: CASSYDRGPLNTEAFF; CDR3 DNA: TGTGCCAGCAGTTACGATCGGGGGCCGTTGAACACTGAAGCTTTCTTT
clone size: few; CDR3 length: 14; V gene: TRBV19; D gene: .; J gene: TRBJ2-7; CDR3 protein: CASSTQSFTYEQYF; CDR3 DNA: TGTGCCAGTAGTACTCAGTCCTTTACCTACGAGCAGTACTTC
clone size: .; CDR3 length: 18; V gene: TRBV15; D gene: TRBD2; J gene: TRBJ2-5; CDR3 protein: CATSVRRALAGATETQYF; CDR3 DNA: TGTGCCACCAGCGTTCGACGTGCTCTAGCGGGAGCTACTGAGACCCAGTACTTC
clone size: .; CDR3 length: 15; V gene: TRBV28; D gene: TRBD2; J gene: TRBJ2-1; CDR3 protein: CASSPSGSVNNEQFF; CDR3 DNA: TGTGCCAGCAGCCCTAGCGGGAGCGTGAACAATGAGCAGTTCTTC
clone size: .; CDR3 length: 13; V gene: TRBV6-1; D gene: .; J gene: TRBJ1-3; CDR3 protein: CASREGVGNTIYF; CDR3 DNA: TGTGCCAGCAGGGAAGGGGTCGGAAACACCATATATTTT
clone size: .; CDR3 length: 15; V gene: TRBV5-1; D gene: .; J gene: TRBJ2-1; CDR3 protein: CASSLTTSSYNEQFF; CDR3 DNA: TGCGCCAGCAGCTTAACTACTAGTTCCTACAATGAGCAGTTCTTC
clone size: .; CDR3 length: 13; V gene: TRBV28; D gene: .; J gene: TRBJ1-2; CDR3 protein: CASSLTAVHGYTF; CDR3 DNA: TGTGCCAGCAGTCTCACCGCGGTACATGGCTACACCTTC
clone size: .; CDR3 length: 18; V gene: TRBV3-1/TRBV3-2; D gene: .; J gene: TRBJ1-4; CDR3 protein: CASSQEVPVGQQYEKLFF; CDR3 DNA: TGTGCCAGCAGCCAAGAAGTCCCGGTCGGACAGCAGTATGAAAAACTGTTTTTT
clone size: .; CDR3 length: 15; V gene: TRBV27; D gene: .; J gene: TRBJ1-2; CDR3 protein: CASSSLGTPNYGYTF; CDR3 DNA: TGTGCCAGCAGTTCTCTCGGGACTCCCAACTATGGCTACACCTTC
clone size: .; CDR3 length: 14; V gene: TRBV7-3; D gene: TRBD1; J gene: TRBJ2-1; CDR3 protein: CASSLRDSYNEQFF; CDR3 DNA: TGTGCCAGCAGCCTCCGGGACAGTTACAATGAGCAGTTCTTC
clone size: .; CDR3 length: 15; V gene: TRBV7-9; D gene: .; J gene: TRBJ1-4; CDR3 protein: CASSSTGWSNEKLFF; CDR3 DNA: TGTGCCAGCAGTTCCACAGGTTGGAGTAATGAAAAACTGTTTTTT
clone size: .; CDR3 length: 14; V gene: TRBV19; D gene: .; J gene: TRBJ2-1; CDR3 protein: CASSSQRAGNEQFF; CDR3 DNA: TGTGCCAGTAGTAGCCAGAGGGCGGGGAATGAGCAGTTCTTC